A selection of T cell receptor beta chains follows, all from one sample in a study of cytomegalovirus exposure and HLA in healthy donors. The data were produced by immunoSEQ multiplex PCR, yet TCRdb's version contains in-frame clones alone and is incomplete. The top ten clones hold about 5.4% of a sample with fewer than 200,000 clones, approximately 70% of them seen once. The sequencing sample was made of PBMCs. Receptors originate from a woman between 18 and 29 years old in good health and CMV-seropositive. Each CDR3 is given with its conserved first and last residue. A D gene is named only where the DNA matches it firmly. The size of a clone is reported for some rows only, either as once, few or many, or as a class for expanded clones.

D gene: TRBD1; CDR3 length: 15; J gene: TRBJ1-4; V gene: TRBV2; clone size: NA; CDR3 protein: CASGFTGGAEEKLFF; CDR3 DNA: TGTGCCAGCGGATTCACAGGGGGCGCCGAGGAAAAACTGTTTTTT
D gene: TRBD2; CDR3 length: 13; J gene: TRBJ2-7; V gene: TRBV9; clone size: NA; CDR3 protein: CASSPGREDEQYF; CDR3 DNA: TGTGCCAGCAGCCCAGGCCGGGAGGACGAGCAGTACTTC
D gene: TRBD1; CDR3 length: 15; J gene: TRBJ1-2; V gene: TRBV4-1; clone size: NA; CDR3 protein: CASSQEGQGAGGYTF; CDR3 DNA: TGCGCCAGCAGCCAAGAGGGACAGGGGGCGGGTGGCTACACCTTC
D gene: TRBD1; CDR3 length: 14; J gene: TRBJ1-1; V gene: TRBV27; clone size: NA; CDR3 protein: CASSLSGTGIEAFF; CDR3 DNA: TGTGCCAGCAGTTTATCGGGGACAGGGATTGAAGCTTTCTTT
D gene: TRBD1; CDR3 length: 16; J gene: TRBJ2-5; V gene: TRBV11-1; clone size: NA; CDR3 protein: CASTDPRQGATETQYF; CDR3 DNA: TGTGCCAGCACCGACCCCCGACAGGGAGCGACGGAGACCCAGTACTTC
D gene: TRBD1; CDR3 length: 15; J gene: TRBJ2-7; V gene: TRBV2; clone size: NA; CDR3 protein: CASSDGQGALGEQYF; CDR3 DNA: TGTGCCAGCAGTGACGGGCAGGGGGCACTAGGCGAGCAGTACTTC
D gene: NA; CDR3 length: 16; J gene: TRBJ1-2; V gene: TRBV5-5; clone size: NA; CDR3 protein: CASSPLAAASNYGYTF; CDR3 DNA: TGTGCCAGCAGCCCGCTGGCGGCAGCTTCTAACTATGGCTACACCTTC
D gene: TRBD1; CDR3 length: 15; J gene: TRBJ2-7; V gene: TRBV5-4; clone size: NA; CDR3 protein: CASSSRDRATYEQYF; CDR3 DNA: TGTGCCAGCAGCTCGAGGGACAGGGCGACCTACGAGCAGTACTTC
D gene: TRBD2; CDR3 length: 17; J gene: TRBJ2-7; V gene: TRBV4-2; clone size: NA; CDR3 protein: CASSQAGNSGGSYEQYF; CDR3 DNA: TGTGCCAGCAGCCAAGCCGGGAATAGCGGGGGCTCCTACGAGCAGTACTTC
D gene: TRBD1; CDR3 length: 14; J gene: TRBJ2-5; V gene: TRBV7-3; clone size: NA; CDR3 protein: CASSRQGADETQYF; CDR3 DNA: TGTGCCAGCAGCAGACAGGGGGCTGATGAGACCCAGTACTTC
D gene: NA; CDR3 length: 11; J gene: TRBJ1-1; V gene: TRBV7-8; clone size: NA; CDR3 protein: CASRPQVEAFF; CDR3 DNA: TGTGCCAGCAGACCACAGGTTGAAGCTTTCTTT
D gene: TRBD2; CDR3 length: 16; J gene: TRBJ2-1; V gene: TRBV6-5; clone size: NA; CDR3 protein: CASSYRPGLADNEQFF; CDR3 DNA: TGTGCCAGCAGTTATCGGCCGGGACTAGCGGACAATGAGCAGTTCTTC
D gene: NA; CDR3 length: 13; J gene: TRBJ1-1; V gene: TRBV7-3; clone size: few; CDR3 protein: CASSWDKNTEAFF; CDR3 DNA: TGTGCCAGCAGTTGGGACAAGAACACTGAAGCTTTCTTT
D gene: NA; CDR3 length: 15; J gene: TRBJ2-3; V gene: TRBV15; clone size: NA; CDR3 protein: CATSRGRLNPDTQYF; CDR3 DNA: TGTGCCACCAGCAGGGGCCGCCTAAATCCCGATACGCAGTATTTT
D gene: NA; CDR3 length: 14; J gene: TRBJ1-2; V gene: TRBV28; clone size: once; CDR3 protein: CASSATHATYGYTF; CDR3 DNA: TGTGCCAGCAGTGCGACACATGCTACCTATGGCTACACCTTC
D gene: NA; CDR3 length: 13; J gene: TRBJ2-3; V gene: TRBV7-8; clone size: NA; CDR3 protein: CASSFDLRDTQYF; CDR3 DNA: TGTGCCAGCAGCTTCGATCTGCGAGATACGCAGTATTTT
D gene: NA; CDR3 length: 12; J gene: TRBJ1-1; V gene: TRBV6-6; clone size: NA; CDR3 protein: CASTPDRTEAFF; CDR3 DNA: TGTGCCAGCACACCGGACAGAACTGAAGCTTTCTTT
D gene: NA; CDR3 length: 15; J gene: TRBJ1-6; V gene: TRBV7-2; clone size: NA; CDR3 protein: CASSNRQSTNSPLHF; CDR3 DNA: TGTGCCAGCAGCAACAGACAGTCCACAAATTCACCCCTCCACTTT
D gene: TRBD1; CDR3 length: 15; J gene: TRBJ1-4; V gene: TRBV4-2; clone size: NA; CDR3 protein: CASSPPTGVGEKLFF; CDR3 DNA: TGTGCCAGCAGCCCACCGACAGGGGTAGGTGAAAAACTGTTTTTT
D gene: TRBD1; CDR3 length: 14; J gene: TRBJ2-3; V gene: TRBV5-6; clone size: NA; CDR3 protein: CASSSGTGSYAQYF; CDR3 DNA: TGTGCCAGCAGCTCGGGGACAGGGAGCTATGCGCAGTATTTT